The clone carrying this T cell receptor (beta chain) turned up a few times. What it recognizes is unknown. These data belong to a study of cytomegalovirus exposure and HLA in healthy donors. Study-level findings and limits: A further, later analysis showed that HLA-associated TCR beta chains (compared with equally common others) were more clonally expanded.

CDR1 and CDR2 from the germline V gene are KGHSY and FQNENV. V gave up 8 bases and J gave up 0 bases; unmatched junction bases: 9. This CDR3 region has 15 residues. The PCR was carried out with 60 Vbeta primers and 13 Jbeta primers. Only in-frame clones appear in the TCRdb table, and some are missing; sequencing was by immunoSEQ multiplex PCR. This table holds about 140,000 clones, roughly 9.6% found once. Source material: PBMCs. This receptor was identified in a woman aged 40 to 50 in good health and CMV-seropositive. The chain uses TRBV16 and TRBJ1-1, with 7 bases lining up with TRBD1. The CDR3 nucleotides are TGTGCCAGCGGAAACAGGGGTGGGATGAACACTGAAGCTTTCTTT. Translating it yields CASGNRGGMNTEAFF.